The source of this T cell receptor (beta chain) is a study of OX40 agonist ivuxolimab in advanced cancers. Study details: Cohort: about 82% men, mean age approximately 66, aged roughly 23 to 79. Approximately 41% of patients had received prior checkpoint inhibitor therapy.

The study, taken as a whole, reports: More expanded clones were seen, on average, in CD8+ T cells than in CD4+. In the expanded peripheral T cells, antigen specificity was never determined.

This CDR3 has 16 amino acids. Trimming took 3 bases from V and 8 from J, leaving 19 bases between them. Germline assignment: CDR1 MGHDK and CDR2 SYGVNS. Note on this clone: What it binds is not known.

TCRdb keeps only in-frame clones here, not all; method: immunoSEQ multiplex PCR. The table shows some 70,000 clones, with 70% to 85% occurring only once. This chain links TRBV25-1 with TRBJ1-4; maybe TRBD1 (6 bases). This receptor was identified in an adult with an advanced solid tumor such as melanoma, head and neck, liver or kidney cancer. The sample consisted of CD4+ or CD8+ T cells sorted from blood, taken in a trial of the OX40 agonist ivuxolimab. CDR3 nucleotides: TGTGCCAGCAGTGAGAGGGAAGGGGGGAGTAGCGAAAAACTGTTTTTT. Protein product: CASSEREGGSSEKLFF.